The next 8 T cell receptor beta chains were all read from a single sample in a study of cytomegalovirus exposure and HLA in healthy donors. PCR used 60 Vbeta primers and 13 Jbeta primers. The data were produced by immunoSEQ multiplex PCR, yet TCRdb's version contains in-frame clones alone and is incomplete. The repertoire holds some 160,000 clones, with around 80% as singletons. The sequencing input was PBMCs. These receptors came from a male donor in good health and CMV-seronegative.

This clone was counted only a few times. V gene TRBV5-4 combines with J gene TRBJ1-1; unclear D gene. The V end lost 4 bases, the J end lost 11 bases, and 18 bases lay between the germline ends. In germline, CDR1 is SGHNT, CDR2 YYREEE (reference sequence). The CDR3 is 13 amino acids. The CDR3 protein is CASSRESAASAFF. CDR3 coding DNA: TGTGCCAGCAGCAGGGAGAGTGCCGCAAGTGCTTTCTTT.

Written as DNA, the CDR3 is TGTGCCAGCATCCAGGGGGGACAAGAGACCCAGTACTTC. Translation: CASIQGGQETQYF. J is TRBJ2-5 and V is TRBV7-8; weak D call: TRBD1 (7 bases). The germline V and J ends were trimmed by 7 bases and 2 bases, with 11 bases remaining between them. There are 13 residues in the CDR3. Germline CDR1 is SGHVS and CDR2 is FQNEAQ. Together with reference TRBV7-8 and TRBJ2-5, the CDR3 gives the full variable domain: GAGVSQSPRYKVAKRGQDVALRCDPISGHVSLFWYQQALGQGPEFLTYFQNEAQLDKSGLPSDRFFAERPEGSVSTLKIQRTQQEDSAVYLCASIQGGQETQYFGPGTRLLVL.

The chain recombines TRBV28 with TRBJ2-7; D might be TRBD1 (6 bases). Looked up from germline, CDR1 is MDHEN and CDR2 is SYDVKM. The CDR3 is 13 residues long. Trimming removed 7 bases at V and 1 base at J, with 11 bases between. The CDR3 protein is CASIPGQSYEQYF. As DNA, the CDR3 is TGTGCCAGCATCCCGGGACAATCCTACGAGCAGTACTTC.

This clone has only a few counts. V is TRBV5-4 and J is TRBJ2-7; 7 bases fit TRBD1. CDR3 size: 14 residues. The V gene end was trimmed by 5 bases and the J gene end by 2 bases; junction bases not matched to a gene: 7. From germline, CDR1 is SGHNT and CDR2 YYREEE (reference sequence). This CDR3 reads CASSLGDRPYEQYF. The CDR3 nucleotides read TGTGCCAGCAGTTTAGGGGACAGACCCTACGAGCAGTACTTC.

V is TRBV2 and J is TRBJ1-4, with D maybe TRBD1 (5 bases). V was pared by 1 base and J by 10 bases, with 16 bases between. The CDR3 consists of 15 residues. Germline CDR1 is SNHLY and CDR2 is FYNNEI. The chain's CDR3 is CASSEEGWGYGKLFF. The DNA for the CDR3 is TGTGCCAGCAGTGAAGAGGGGTGGGGATACGGAAAACTGTTTTTT.

J is TRBJ1-2 and V is TRBV28; TRBD1 agrees at 7 bases. Looked up from germline, CDR1 is MDHEN and CDR2 is SYDVKM. This CDR3 contains 13 residues. J gave up 7 bases and V 5 bases, and 7 bases lay outside the gene matches. The chain's CDR3 is CASSLGTDLGYTF. Written as DNA, the CDR3 is TGTGCCAGCAGTCTCGGGACAGATCTTGGCTACACCTTC.

The chain joins TRBV4-3 to TRBJ1-2; 7 positions match TRBD1. The germline CDR1 and CDR2 sequences are LGHNA and YSLEER. CDR3 length: 16 residues. Unmatched junction bases numbered 8, after V lost 0 bases and J lost 4 bases. CDR3 nucleotide sequence: TGCGCCAGCAGCCAAGAAAGAAACAGGGGAGGCTATGGCTACACCTTC. Its protein product is CASSQERNRGGYGYTF.

The rearrangement uses TRBV19 and TRBJ1-4; D may be TRBD1 (6 bases). Germline CDR1 LNHDA, CDR2 SQIVND (reference sequence). V shed 5 bases and J shed 5 bases, with 15 bases lying between them. The CDR3 covers 15 residues. CDR3 bases: TGTGCCAGTAGTCCCGAACAGGGACTAAATGAAAAACTGTTTTTT. This encodes CASSPEQGLNEKLFF. The full variable domain, its missing parts supplied by reference TRBV19 and TRBJ1-4, is DGGITQSPKYLFRKEGQNVTLSCEQNLNHDAMYWYRQDPGQGLRLIYYSQIVNDFQKGDIAEGYSVSREKKESFPLTVTSAQKNPTAFYLCASSPEQGLNEKLFFGSGTQLSVL.